This T cell receptor beta chain was obtained from a study of T cells in Graves' hyperthyroidism and ophthalmopathy (dated by TCRdb to 2018 to 2020). Background for the entire study: Peripheral blood samples were taken at initial diagnosis, before any treatment was given. The roughly 91 discovery patients were randomly divided into training and test sets at a 7:3 ratio. An independent validation cohort of around 19 hyperthyroidism patients and approximately 17 patients who later progressed to ophthalmopathy tested prospective prediction of ophthalmopathy. TCR V-J signatures able to tell the groups apart were searched for in a discovery cohort of 95 or so patients, of whom over 40 had Graves' ophthalmopathy and some 60 had stable Graves' hyperthyroidism. The study also compared thyroid tissue and blood T-cell repertoires from several Graves' hyperthyroidism patients. The paper reports TCR Vbeta CDR3 sequencing of some 140 peripheral blood samples: 40 to 45 ophthalmopathy, under 80 hyperthyroidism and around 17 progressor patients. After blood sampling, hyperthyroidism patients were treated with methimazole at a starting dose of 30 mg daily, and ophthalmopathy patients were treated with high-dose intravenous methylprednisolone. On the study overall, not on this receptor specifically: Sample size was not statistically predetermined, and blinding of investigators to group allocation was not performed. Most expanded thyroid clonotypes (frequency above 0.001) were also found in blood, which suggests that blood repertoires may mirror thyroid immune responses. In validation, the model predicted progression to ophthalmopathy with over 60% sensitivity and less than 75% specificity, a median of approximately 6.5 months before onset. A 13 V-J signature model separated ophthalmopathy from stable hyperthyroidism, with 87.88% sensitivity and approximately 81% specificity in cross-validation and 80%/75% in testing.

This clonotype has ten or more counts. Its cognate antigen has yet to be identified. Per-nucleotide qualities are absent, and no much larger clonotype sits a single base away. The TCR beta CDR3 regions were amplified from RNA transcripts. For the first round of RT-PCR on the TCR CDR3, the HTBI primer set was used together with the Qiagen OneStep RT-PCR kit. Libraries were constructed in a second round of multiplex PCR, after which size selection and purification were carried out. The libraries were sequenced on an Illumina HiSeq2000 using paired-end 100 bp reads. The paper's processing steps were these. SOAPnuke was used to process the raw data, with reads discarded if the reads contained adapters or uncalled bases, had a mean Phred below 15, or lacked an exact constant-primer or identifier match. COPE v1.2.5 was used to merge high-quality paired reads, and clonotypes were defined as unique nucleotide sequences. MiTCR v1.1 was used to align clonotypes to the IMGT TRBV, TRBD and TRBJ reference segments. Only V-J combinations with frequency above 0.0001, covering 98% to 99.2% of repertoires, were analysed. A TCS score was defined as the ratio between F50 (clonal expansion) and ExV (chaos), using BLOSUM62-based TCRdist between CDR3 peptides within each V-J. Welch's t-statistics and random forest reduced 500 to 550 V-J features to under 15, which were used in a naive Bayes classifier (R e1071). The raw public reads went through TCRdb reprocessing: fastp at Q25, MiXCR clone calling, in-frame beta chains kept. Merged by CDR3 protein, the rows form single entries marked with the most common genes and DNA. These V and J calls are TCRdb output, not the study's own analysis. The sample data list some 620,000 distinct CDR3 sequences, and about a sixth of these were observed just once. The ten largest clones take up less than 4.5% of the sample.

Graves' hyperthyroidism was defined as stable when no progression to ophthalmopathy occurred over 18 months of follow-up. Hyperthyroidism patients were newly diagnosed, with disease duration under 2 months, and aged 18 to 65 years. Patients with uncontrolled infections, other autoimmune diseases, pregnancy or lactation were excluded. Diagnoses were established on the basis of clinical symptoms, serum thyroxine and TRAb, thyroid ultrasound, and orbital computed tomography. PBMCs were separated from 10 ml of fresh peripheral blood using Ficoll-Paque density gradient centrifugation. Total RNA was extracted with Trizol reagent, and quality was checked on an Agilent 2100 Bioanalyzer. The source is a woman aged 25 to 39 with Graves' hyperthyroidism. Sequenced: blood.

In nucleotides, the sequence is TGTGCCAGCAGACCTCCTGACGGATACTCTGGGGCCAACGTCCTGACTTTC. Translated, it reads CASRPPDGYSGANVLTF. The rearrangement joined TRBV11-2 to TRBJ2-6; the D gene cannot be named for sure. Including the terminal cysteine and phenylalanine, the CDR3 comprises 17 residues. Of all the DNA, just the CDR3 is kept, 51 bases in frame from base 1. The germline V gene yields SGHAT for CDR1 and FQNNGV for CDR2. Cut back by 6 bases and 0 bases, the V and J ends lie 15 bases apart.